This passage covers 24 T cell receptor beta chains from one sample sequenced in a study of blood T cells in healthy people across ages. Alongside a J-beta primer mix, a sample-barcoded 5' primer served in a second PCR lasting roughly 7 to 11 cycles. TCRdb used MiXCR to reprocess the 5' RACE reads, holding one entry per CDR3 protein. The sample has approximately 1,100,000 distinct CDR3 sequences, under 45% seen once. Sequenced sample: blood. These receptors were taken from a woman aged 55-69 years in good health.

This clonotype was counted at least ten times. This chain joins TRBV7-9 and TRBJ1-5; D is possibly TRBD1 (6 bases). Trimming left V 4 bases short and J 0 bases short, with 10 bases between. The germline gives CDR1 SEHNR, CDR2 FQNEAQ (reference sequence). The CDR3 runs to 15 residues. In DNA form, the CDR3 reads TGTGCCAGCAGCTCAGGACAGTTTAGCAATCAGCCCCAGCATTTT. This codes for CASSSGQFSNQPQHF.

This clonotype turned up a few times. The chain combines TRBV6-1 with TRBJ2-1; 10 nucleotides line up with TRBD2. V trimming: 6 bases; J trimming: 8 bases; junction bases outside the gene matches: 10. Looked up from germline, CDR1 is MNHNS and CDR2 is SASEGT. The CDR3 loop spans 15 amino acids. CDR3 amino acids: CASRPGLAEIHEQFF. CDR3 DNA sequence: TGTGCCAGCAGACCTGGACTAGCGGAAATCCATGAGCAGTTCTTC.

The gene calls are TRBV5-6 and TRBJ2-7, with D possibly TRBD1 on 7 matching bases. Germline CDR1 SGHDT, CDR2 YYEEEE. The CDR3 spans 16 residues. The V end lost 4 bases, the J end lost 4 bases, and 21 bases lay between the germline ends. Here the CDR3 reads CASSSEVRDREYEQYF. Written as DNA, the CDR3 is TGTGCCAGCAGCAGTGAAGTGCGGGACAGAGAATACGAGCAGTACTTC.

This chain uses TRBV20-1 with TRBJ2-3, with 8 bases identical to TRBD2. CDR1 is DFQATT and CDR2 is SNEGSKA in the germline V gene (reference sequence). This CDR3 region has 15 residues. J gave up 0 bases and V 3 bases, and 5 bases lay outside the gene matches. CDR3 sequence reads: CSASVQRESTDTQYF. DNA of the CDR3: TGCAGTGCTAGCGTTCAGCGGGAGAGCACAGATACGCAGTATTTT.

This clonotype was observed a single time. V usage is TRBV5-1 and J usage is TRBJ2-3; D not resolved. Deletions cut 4 bases from V and 2 bases from J, with 11 bases between. CDR1 and CDR2 from the germline V gene are SGHRS and YFSETQ. The CDR3 is 14 amino acids. The CDR3 bases are TGCGCCAGCAGCGTCCAGCACTCCACAGATACGCAGTATTTT. Residues: CASSVQHSTDTQYF.

The rearrangement joins TRBV6-5 to TRBJ2-7, with 7 positions matching TRBD1. This CDR3 has 16 residues. The V segment lost 11 bases and the J segment 2 bases; nucleotides outside the gene matches: 18. Germline-derived CDR1 and CDR2 are MNHEY and SVGAGI. CDR3 residues: CAPTGHRDRIPYEQYF. Written as DNA, the CDR3 is TGTGCCCCCACGGGGCACCGGGACAGAATTCCCTACGAGCAGTACTTC.

This clonotype was seen a few times. V is TRBV7-3 and J is TRBJ2-6, with no clear D. Germline V lookup: CDR1 SGHTA, CDR2 FQGTGA. The germline V and J ends were trimmed by 4 bases and 1 base, with 11 bases remaining between them. The CDR3 runs 16 residues. CDR3 protein: CASSSPMGSGANVLTF. The CDR3 region has the DNA TGTGCCAGCAGCTCCCCCATGGGGTCTGGGGCCAACGTCCTGACTTTC.

The V call is TRBV12-3 or TRBV12-4, the J call TRBJ2-7; TRBD2 matches at 8 bases. V shed 5 bases, J shed 3 bases, and the junction held 9 bases outside the gene matches. The CDR3 consists of 15 residues. The CDR3 DNA sequence: TGTGCCAGCAGTCTTACCGGGACTAGTTACTACGAGCAGTACTTC. Residues: CASSLTGTSYYEQYF.

The chain uses TRBV12-3 or TRBV12-4 and TRBJ1-2, with a weak D call TRBD1 (5 bases). This CDR3 region has 14 residues. Trimming cost V 1 base and J 4 bases, with 10 bases left between them. CDR3 in DNA: TGTGCCAGCAGTTTAGGGGGGGTGGCCTATGGCTACACCTTC. Its protein product is CASSLGGVAYGYTF.

The rearrangement links TRBV6-5 to TRBJ2-2; no firm D call. V was pared by 0 bases and J by 7 bases, with 9 bases between. CDR1 is MNHEY, CDR2 SVGAGI, per germline. CDR3 length: 14 residues. The CDR3 bases are TGTGCCAGCAGTTACTCGAGAAGGGACGGGGAGCTGTTTTTT. This sequence encodes CASSYSRRDGELFF.

The chain carries TRBV10-3 and TRBJ1-2, with no clear D. In germline, CDR1 is ENHRY, CDR2 SYGVKD. CDR3 length: 15 amino acids. V shed 3 bases and J shed 8 bases, with 19 bases lying between them. CDR3 residues: CAISDLDVGIEGYTF. The CDR3 DNA follows: TGTGCCATCAGTGATTTGGATGTAGGGATTGAAGGCTACACCTTC.

This clonotype was seen once. This clone may be a read error of a much larger clone one base away. The chain uses TRBV7-2 and TRBJ2-5, with D possibly TRBD1 on 6 matching bases. Germline assignment: CDR1 SGHTA and CDR2 FQGNSA. The CDR3 has 14 residues. Trimming shortened V by 5 bases and J by 11 bases, and 21 bases separated the two germline ends. The CDR3 sequence: CASSPQTRGGEQYF. The CDR3 region has the DNA TGTGCCAGCAGCCCCCAGACGAGAGGGGGTGAGCAGTACTTC.

The V call is TRBV27, the J call TRBJ1-2; D unresolved. From germline, CDR1 is MNHEY and CDR2 SMNVEV (reference sequence). V was shortened by 4 bases and J by 5 bases, with 11 bases between the two germline ends. The CDR3 consists of 13 residues. DNA of the CDR3: TGTGCCAGCAGTTCCTCCCCAATGTATGGCTACACCTTC. Amino acid sequence: CASSSSPMYGYTF.

In DNA, the CDR3 is TGTGCCAGCAGTGGAAGGGGGGCGGTCCGGTCCACTGAAGCTTTCTTT. It yields the protein CASSGRGAVRSTEAFF. V usage is TRBV6-1 and J usage is TRBJ1-1; D perhaps matches TRBD1 (6 bases). Germline-derived CDR1 and CDR2 are MNHNS and SASEGT. V was pared by 4 bases and J by 4 bases, with 19 bases between. This CDR3 is built from 16 residues.

CDR3 region: CSARPPSGVSYNEQFF. The CDR3 DNA reads TGCAGTGCTAGGCCTCCTAGCGGGGTCTCCTACAATGAGCAGTTCTTC. This chain links TRBV20-1 with TRBJ2-1, with 9 bases aligning to TRBD2. The CDR3 contains 16 residues. The V and J ends lost 3 bases and 0 bases, in that order; junction bases with no gene match: 6. Germline-derived CDR1 and CDR2 are DFQATT and SNEGSKA (reference sequence).

The J gene is TRBJ2-7, the V gene TRBV5-1; no definite D call. This CDR3 spans 13 amino acids. Germline V gene lookup returns CDR1 SGHRS and CDR2 YFSETQ. The V end was cut by 2 bases, the J end by 4 bases, with 10 bases between. The chain's CDR3 is CASSLTDDYEQYF. The DNA of the CDR3 is TGCGCCAGCAGCTTAACTGACGATTACGAGCAGTACTTC. The full variable domain, with the rest looked up from reference TRBV5-1 and TRBJ2-7, is KAGVTQTPRYLIKTRGQQVTLSCSPISGHRSVSWYQQTPGQGLQFLFEYFSETQRNKGNFPGRFSGRQFSNSRSEMNVSTLELGDSALYLCASSLTDDYEQYFGPGTRLTVT.

The V and J genes are TRBV11-2 and TRBJ2-1, with 12 bases aligning to TRBD2. The CDR3 extends over 14 amino acids. The germline CDR1 and CDR2 sequences are SGHAT and FQNNGV. The V gene end was trimmed by 1 base and the J gene end by 9 bases; junction bases not matched to a gene: 1. Here the CDR3 reads CASSLGTSGIEQFF. Here the CDR3 DNA reads TGTGCCAGCAGCTTAGGGACTAGCGGGATTGAGCAGTTCTTC.

The chain is built from TRBV6-5 and TRBJ2-7; a possible D gene is TRBD1 (6 bases). CDR3 size: 14 residues. Germline V CDR1 and CDR2: MNHEY, SVGAGI. The ends were cut back, 0 bases at V and 4 bases at J, with 10 bases in the middle. CDR3 protein: CASSYSQGIYEQYF. In nucleotides, the CDR3 is TGTGCCAGCAGTTACTCTCAGGGGATATACGAGCAGTACTTC.

This chain links TRBV12-3 or TRBV12-4 with TRBJ2-1, with D maybe TRBD2 (6 bases). This CDR3 region has 16 residues. With 1 base removed from V and 8 bases from J, the gap between germline ends came to 18 bases. For the CDR3, the DNA is TGTGCCAGCAGTTTAGGAAGGGGTGGAGGGGACGATGAGCAGTTCTTC. This codes for CASSLGRGGGDDEQFF.

V is TRBV5-1 and J is TRBJ2-3, with a weak D call TRBD1 (6 bases). The CDR3 extends over 14 amino acids. Germline V CDR1 and CDR2: SGHRS, YFSETQ. The germline V and J ends were trimmed by 3 bases and 5 bases, with 13 bases remaining between them. As DNA, the CDR3 is TGCGCCAGCAGCTCATCCGGGACAAGAGATACGCAGTATTTT. Translation: CASSSSGTRDTQYF.

This clonotype was detected a few times. The V call is TRBV5-1, the J call TRBJ2-7, with 11 bases identical to TRBD2. Per germline, CDR1 SGHRS and CDR2 YFSETQ. V trimming: 5 bases; J trimming: 2 bases; junction bases outside the gene matches: 6. The CDR3 spans 15 residues. CDR3 amino acids: CASRVGLAETYEQYF. CDR3 nucleotides: TGCGCCAGCAGGGTGGGACTAGCGGAAACCTACGAGCAGTACTTC.

V usage is TRBV6-6 and J usage is TRBJ2-7; D is tentatively TRBD1 or TRBD2 (5 bases each). Germline CDR1 MNHNY, CDR2 SVGAGI (reference sequence). The CDR3 has 12 residues. V shed 7 bases and J shed 5 bases, with 12 bases lying between them. CDR3 in amino acids: CASNPGAHEQYF. In DNA, the CDR3 is TGTGCCAGCAACCCCGGGGCCCACGAGCAGTACTTC.

This clonotype was seen a handful of times. The chain recombines TRBV20-1 with TRBJ2-2, with 7 bases fitting TRBD1. The CDR3 contains 18 residues. Germline CDR1 reads DFQATT; CDR2 reads SNEGSKA (reference sequence). V shed 3 bases, J shed 6 bases, and the junction held 19 bases outside the gene matches. As DNA, the CDR3 is TGCAGTGCTAGTGAACACCGACAGGGATCGGAATGGGCCGGGGAGCTGTTTTTT. This codes for CSASEHRQGSEWAGELFF.

The genes are TRBV28 and TRBJ2-5, with 14 bases aligning to TRBD2. Germline V CDR1 and CDR2: MDHEN, SYDVKM. This CDR3 contains 16 residues. V lost 5 bases, J lost 3 bases, and 5 bases stayed unmatched. Here the CDR3 reads CASSPGTSGREETQYF. The CDR3 DNA follows: TGTGCCAGCAGTCCGGGGACTAGCGGGAGAGAAGAGACCCAGTACTTC.